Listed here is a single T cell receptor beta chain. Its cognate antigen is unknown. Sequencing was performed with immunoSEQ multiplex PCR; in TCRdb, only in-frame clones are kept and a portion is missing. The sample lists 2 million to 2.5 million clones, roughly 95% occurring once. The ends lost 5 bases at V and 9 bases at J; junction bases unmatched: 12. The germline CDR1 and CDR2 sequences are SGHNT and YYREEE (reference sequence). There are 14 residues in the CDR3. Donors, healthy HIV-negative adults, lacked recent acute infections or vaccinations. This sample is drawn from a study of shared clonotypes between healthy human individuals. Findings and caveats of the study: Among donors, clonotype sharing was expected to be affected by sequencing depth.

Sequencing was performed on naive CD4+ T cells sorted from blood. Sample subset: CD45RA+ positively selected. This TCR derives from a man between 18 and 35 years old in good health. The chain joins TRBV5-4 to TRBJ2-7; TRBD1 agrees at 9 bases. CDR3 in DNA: TGTGCCAGCAGTATACAGGACAGGGGTCTACGGCAGTACTTC. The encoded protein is CASSIQDRGLRQYF.